Following are 16 T cell receptor beta chains from one sample sequenced in a study of blood T cell repertoires in COVID-19. Some clones are missing from TCRdb's copy, which holds only in-frame ones; the method was immunoSEQ multiplex PCR. Here the sample spans approximately 91,000 clones, 70% to 80% being singletons. The material sequenced was peripheral blood. These receptors were collected from a man between 65 and 85 years old with acute or convalescent COVID-19.

CDR3: CATSDGPSSEQFF. The DNA of the CDR3 is TGTGCCACCAGTGATGGGCCTAGCAGTGAGCAGTTCTTC. The V gene is TRBV24-1, the J gene TRBJ2-1; maybe TRBD2 (5 bases). The CDR3 length is 13 residues. The germline V gene encodes CDR1 KGHDR and CDR2 SFDVKD. V lost 3 bases, J lost 9 bases, and 11 bases lay in between.

The chain recombines TRBV10-3 with TRBJ2-7; D is ambiguous. Per germline, CDR1 ENHRY and CDR2 SYGVKD. This CDR3 region has 12 residues. Trimming left V 4 bases short and J 5 bases short, with 9 bases between. CDR3 in amino acids: CAISGITDEQYF. The CDR3 nucleotides are TGTGCCATCAGTGGAATTACGGACGAGCAGTACTTC.

This clone was detected ten times or more. V usage is TRBV19 and J usage is TRBJ2-1; maybe TRBD2 (6 bases). The ends were cut back, 5 bases at V and 7 bases at J, with 15 bases in the middle. CDR1 LNHDA and CDR2 SQIVND come from the germline V gene (reference sequence). This CDR3 contains 14 residues. The chain's CDR3 is CASSLFGSGNEQFF. CDR3 nucleotide sequence: TGTGCCAGTAGTTTATTCGGGAGTGGTAATGAGCAGTTCTTC.

The rearrangement uses TRBV5-1 and TRBJ2-7; D gene ambiguous. Trimming cost V 4 bases and J 3 bases, with 8 bases left between them. The CDR3 has 12 residues. Per germline, CDR1 SGHRS and CDR2 YFSETQ. The CDR3 DNA sequence: TGCGCCAGCAGCGAGCCGGGCTACGAGCAGTACTTC. It codes for CASSEPGYEQYF.

The chain links TRBV5-1 to TRBJ2-3; D may be TRBD1 (6 bases). CDR3 length: 15 amino acids. CDR1 is SGHRS, CDR2 YFSETQ, per germline. Trimming pared 4 bases from V and 0 bases from J, leaving 12 bases between. For the CDR3, the DNA is TGCGCCAGCAGCCCAGGACAGCCTAGCACAGATACGCAGTATTTT. Encoded protein: CASSPGQPSTDTQYF.

V gene TRBV3-1 (or the pseudogene TRBV3-2) combines with J gene TRBJ1-2, with TRBD1 identical over 9 bases. The CDR3 is 17 residues long. V lost 4 bases and J lost 4; bases outside the gene matches: 13. In germline, CDR1 is LGHDT, CDR2 YNNKEL (reference sequence). This CDR3 is CASSPQGGQGESYGYTF. The CDR3 DNA sequence: TGTGCCAGCAGCCCCCAGGGGGGACAGGGTGAGAGCTATGGCTACACCTTC.

This chain joins TRBV19 and TRBJ2-7, with 8 bases matching TRBD2. Germline-derived CDR1 and CDR2 are LNHDA and SQIVND (reference sequence). This CDR3 has 14 amino acids. V was clipped by 3 bases and J by 6 bases; unmatched bases: 7. The CDR3 spells CASSMRLASPEQYF. CDR3 bases: TGTGCCAGTAGTATGCGACTAGCGAGTCCCGAGCAGTACTTC.

CDR3 amino acids: CASSIEGYSNQPQHF. The CDR3 DNA reads as TGTGCCAGTAGTATTGAGGGATATAGCAATCAGCCCCAGCATTTT. The rearrangement uses TRBV19 and TRBJ1-5, with D uncertain. V was pared by 3 bases and J by 0 bases, with 9 bases between. The CDR3 extends over 15 amino acids. Germline CDR1 LNHDA, CDR2 SQIVND (reference sequence).

The chain joins TRBV7-8 to TRBJ2-2; weak D call: TRBD2 (6 bases). Trimming took 3 bases from V and 1 from J, leaving 9 bases between them. Per germline, CDR1 SGHVS and CDR2 FQNEAQ. The CDR3 runs 15 residues. The CDR3 bases are TGTGCCAGCAGCTTCTCGGGGGTGAACACCGGGGAGCTGTTTTTT. This encodes CASSFSGVNTGELFF.

This clone was counted between two and nine times. The chain links TRBV5-4 to TRBJ2-3, with D possibly matching TRBD2 (6 bases). The V gene lost 3 bases and the J gene lost 6 bases, with 17 bases spanning the gap. This CDR3 is built from 15 residues. Germline CDR1 and CDR2: SGHNT and YYREEE (reference sequence). DNA of the CDR3: TGTGCCAGCAGCTCCGATGTCGGGAGTCTTGATACGCAGTATTTT. This encodes CASSSDVGSLDTQYF.

Written as DNA, the CDR3 is TGTGCCAGCAGTCGCCTGGGACTAGCGGGAGGGAGCTCCTACAATGAGCAGTTCTTC. Translating gives CASSRLGLAGGSSYNEQFF. This rearrangement joins TRBV28 to TRBJ2-1; 16 positions agree with TRBD2. The germline CDR1 and CDR2 sequences are MDHEN and SYDVKM. There are 19 residues in the CDR3. With 5 bases clipped from V and 0 bases from J, the junction kept 7 bases outside the gene matches.

This clone came up a few times. The chain combines TRBV5-1 with TRBJ1-1, with D perhaps TRBD1 (5 bases). The CDR3 runs to 14 residues. Trimming cost V 4 bases and J 3 bases, with 13 bases left between them. Per the germline V gene, CDR1 is SGHRS and CDR2 is YFSETQ. The CDR3 here is CASSPRAVDTEAFF. CDR3 coding DNA: TGCGCCAGCAGCCCCAGGGCGGTGGACACTGAAGCTTTCTTT. Supplemented by reference TRBV5-1 and TRBJ1-1, the full variable domain reads KAGVTQTPRYLIKTRGQQVTLSCSPISGHRSVSWYQQTPGQGLQFLFEYFSETQRNKGNFPGRFSGRQFSNSRSEMNVSTLELGDSALYLCASSPRAVDTEAFFGQGTRLTVV.

This chain joins TRBV4-2 and TRBJ1-4, with 10 bases aligning to TRBD1. J lost 0 bases, V lost 1 base, and 2 bases had no gene match. The CDR3 spans 17 residues. The germline gives CDR1 LGHNA, CDR2 YNFKEQ. The CDR3: CASSQGDRGATNEKLFF. For the CDR3, the DNA is TGTGCCAGCAGCCAAGGGGACAGGGGAGCAACTAATGAAAAACTGTTTTTT.

J is TRBJ2-3 and V is TRBV24-1; D unclear. Germline V gene data show CDR1 as KGHDR and CDR2 as SFDVKD. The V end was cut by 5 bases, the J end by 3 bases, with 8 bases between. This CDR3 region has 13 residues. In DNA, the CDR3 is TGTGCCACCAGTGGTCCCGGGACAGATACGCAGTATTTT. Residues: CATSGPGTDTQYF.

This clone occurred a few times. The rearrangement uses TRBV6-5 and TRBJ2-7; tentatively, D is TRBD1 (6 bases). Trimming took off 2 bases at V and 3 bases at J, with 11 bases between the two ends. From germline, CDR1 is MNHEY and CDR2 SVGAGI. The CDR3 sequence is 14 residues long. The CDR3, as DNA: TGTGCCAGCAGTTACGGGACATCCTTCTACGAGCAGTACTTC. It is translated as CASSYGTSFYEQYF.

The chain links TRBV27 to TRBJ2-1; D is perhaps TRBD1 (6 bases). V was pared by 1 base and J by 1 base, with 11 bases between. The CDR3 sequence is 16 residues long. The germline CDR1 and CDR2 sequences are MNHEY and SMNVEV (reference sequence). CDR3 residues: CASSLYPGASYNEQFF. The CDR3 coding sequence is TGTGCCAGCAGTTTATATCCAGGGGCTTCCTACAATGAGCAGTTCTTC.